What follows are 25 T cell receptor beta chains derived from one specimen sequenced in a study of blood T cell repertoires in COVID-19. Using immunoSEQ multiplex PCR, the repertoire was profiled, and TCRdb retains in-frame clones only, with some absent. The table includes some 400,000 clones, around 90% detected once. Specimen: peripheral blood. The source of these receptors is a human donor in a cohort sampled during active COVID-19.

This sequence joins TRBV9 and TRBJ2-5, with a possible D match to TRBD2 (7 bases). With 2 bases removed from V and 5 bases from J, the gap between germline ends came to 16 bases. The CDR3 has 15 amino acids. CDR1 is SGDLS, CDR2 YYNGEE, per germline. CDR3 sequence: CASSVESRGAETQYF. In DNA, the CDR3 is TGTGCCAGCAGCGTTGAATCACGGGGGGCGGAGACCCAGTACTTC.

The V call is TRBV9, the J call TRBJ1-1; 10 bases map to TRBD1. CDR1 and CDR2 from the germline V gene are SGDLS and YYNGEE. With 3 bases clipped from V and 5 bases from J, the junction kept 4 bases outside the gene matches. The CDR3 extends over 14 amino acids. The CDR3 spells CASSAGDRGTEAFF. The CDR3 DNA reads TGTGCCAGCAGCGCTGGGGACAGGGGTACTGAAGCTTTCTTT. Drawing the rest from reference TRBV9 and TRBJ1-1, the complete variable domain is DSGVTQTPKHLITATGQRVTLRCSPRSGDLSVYWYQQSLDQGLQFLIQYYNGEERAKGNILERFSAQQFPDLHSELNLSSLELGDSALYFCASSAGDRGTEAFFGQGTRLTVV.

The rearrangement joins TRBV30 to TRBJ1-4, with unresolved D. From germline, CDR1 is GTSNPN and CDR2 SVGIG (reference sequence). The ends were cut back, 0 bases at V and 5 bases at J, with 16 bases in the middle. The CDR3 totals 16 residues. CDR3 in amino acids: CAWSVILPGGNEKLFF. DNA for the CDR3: TGTGCCTGGAGTGTAATCCTCCCCGGCGGGAATGAAAAACTGTTTTTT.

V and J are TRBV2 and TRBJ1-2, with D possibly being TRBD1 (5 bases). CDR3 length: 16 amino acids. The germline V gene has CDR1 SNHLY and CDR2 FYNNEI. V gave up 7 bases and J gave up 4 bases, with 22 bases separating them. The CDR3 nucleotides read TGTGCCAGCATGCCAGACGACAGAGCCGATCCCTATGGCTACACCTTC. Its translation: CASMPDDRADPYGYTF.

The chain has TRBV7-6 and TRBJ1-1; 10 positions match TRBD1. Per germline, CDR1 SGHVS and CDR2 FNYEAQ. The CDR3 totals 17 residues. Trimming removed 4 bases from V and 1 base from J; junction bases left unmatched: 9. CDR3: CASSSKAGQGPNTEAFF. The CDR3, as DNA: TGTGCCAGCAGCTCGAAGGCGGGACAGGGGCCGAACACTGAAGCTTTCTTT.

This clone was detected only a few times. CDR3 region: CASSQDLGRGQNGELFF. The CDR3 DNA follows: TGCGCCAGCAGCCAAGATCTGGGCAGGGGGCAGAACGGGGAGCTGTTTTTT. The chain links TRBV4-1 to TRBJ2-2, with TRBD1 matching 8 bases. CDR3 length equals 17 residues. Germline lookup yields CDR1 MGHRA and CDR2 YSYEKL. With V trimmed by 0 bases and J by 7 bases, 10 bases remained unmatched.

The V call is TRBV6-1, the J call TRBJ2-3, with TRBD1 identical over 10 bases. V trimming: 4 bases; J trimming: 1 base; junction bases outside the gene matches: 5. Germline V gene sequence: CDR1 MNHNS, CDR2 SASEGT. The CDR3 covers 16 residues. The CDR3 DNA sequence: TGTGCCAGCAGTGCCTGGGGGACAGGGGGCACAGATACGCAGTATTTT. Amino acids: CASSAWGTGGTDTQYF.

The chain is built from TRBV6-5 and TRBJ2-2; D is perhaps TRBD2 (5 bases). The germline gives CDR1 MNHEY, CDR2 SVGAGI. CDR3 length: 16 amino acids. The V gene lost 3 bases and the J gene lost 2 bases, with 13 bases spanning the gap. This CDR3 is CASSYQRRPNTGELFF. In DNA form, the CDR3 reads TGTGCCAGCAGTTATCAGCGGCGGCCCAACACCGGGGAGCTGTTTTTT.

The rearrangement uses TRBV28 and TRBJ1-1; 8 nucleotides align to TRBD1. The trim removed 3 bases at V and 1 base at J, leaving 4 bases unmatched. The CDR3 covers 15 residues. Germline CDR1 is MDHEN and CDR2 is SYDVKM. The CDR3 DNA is TGTGCCAGCAGTTTCTGGACAGGGTCGAACACTGAAGCTTTCTTT. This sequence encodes CASSFWTGSNTEAFF.

The CDR3 nucleotides read TGTGCCAGTAGCTCTAACAGGGGAGGTGGGGGCTACACCTTC. This translates into CASSSNRGGGGYTF. This chain uses TRBV19 with TRBJ1-2; 7 bases align to TRBD1. The CDR3 is 14 amino acids. CDR1 is LNHDA, CDR2 SQIVND, per germline (reference sequence). J was trimmed by 8 bases and V by 6 bases; bases with no gene match: 12.

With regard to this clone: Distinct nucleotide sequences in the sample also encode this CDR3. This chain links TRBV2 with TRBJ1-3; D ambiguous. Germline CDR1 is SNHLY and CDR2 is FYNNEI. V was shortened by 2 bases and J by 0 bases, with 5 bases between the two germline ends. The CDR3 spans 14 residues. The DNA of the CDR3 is TGTGCCAGCAGTGAACGGTTCTCTGGAAACACCATATATTTT. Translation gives CASSERFSGNTIYF.

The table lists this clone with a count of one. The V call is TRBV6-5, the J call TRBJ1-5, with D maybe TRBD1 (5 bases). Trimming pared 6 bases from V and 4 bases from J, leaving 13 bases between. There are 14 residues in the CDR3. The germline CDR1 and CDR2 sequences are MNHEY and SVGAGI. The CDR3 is CASSSGGGNQPQHF. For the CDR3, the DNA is TGTGCCAGCAGCTCCGGGGGAGGGAATCAGCCCCAGCATTTT.

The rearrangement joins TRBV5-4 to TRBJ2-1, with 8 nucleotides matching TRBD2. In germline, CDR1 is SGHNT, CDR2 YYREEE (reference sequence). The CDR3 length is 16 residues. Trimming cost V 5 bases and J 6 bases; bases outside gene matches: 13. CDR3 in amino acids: CASSKQAGAVLNEQFF. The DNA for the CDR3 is TGTGCCAGCAGTAAACAAGCGGGGGCCGTACTCAATGAGCAGTTCTTC.

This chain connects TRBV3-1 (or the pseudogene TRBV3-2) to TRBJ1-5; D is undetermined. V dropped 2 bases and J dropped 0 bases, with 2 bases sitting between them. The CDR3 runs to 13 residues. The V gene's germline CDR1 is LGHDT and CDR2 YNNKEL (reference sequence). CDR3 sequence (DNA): TGTGCCAGCAGCCAATATAGCAATCAGCCCCAGCATTTT. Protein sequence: CASSQYSNQPQHF.

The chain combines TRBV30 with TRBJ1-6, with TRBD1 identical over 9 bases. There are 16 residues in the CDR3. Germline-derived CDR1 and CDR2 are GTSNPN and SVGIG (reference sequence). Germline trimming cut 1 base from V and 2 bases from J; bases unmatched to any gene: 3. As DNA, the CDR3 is TGTGCCTGGAGTGCGGACAGGGGAACCTATAATTCACCCCTCCACTTT. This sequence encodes CAWSADRGTYNSPLHF.

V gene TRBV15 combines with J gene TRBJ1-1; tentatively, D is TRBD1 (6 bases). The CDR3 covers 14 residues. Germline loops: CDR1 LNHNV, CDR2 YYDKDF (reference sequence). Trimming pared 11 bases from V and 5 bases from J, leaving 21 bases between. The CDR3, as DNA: TGTGCCTCCCGAATCGGGGGAGGGGGGACTGAAGCTTTCTTT. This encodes CASRIGGGGTEAFF.

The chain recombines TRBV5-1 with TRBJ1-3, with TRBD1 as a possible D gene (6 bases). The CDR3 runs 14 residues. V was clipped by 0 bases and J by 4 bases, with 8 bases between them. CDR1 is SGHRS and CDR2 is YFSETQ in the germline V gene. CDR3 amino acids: CASSLDTGGNTIYF. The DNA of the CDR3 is TGCGCCAGCAGCTTGGATACAGGGGGAAACACCATATATTTT.

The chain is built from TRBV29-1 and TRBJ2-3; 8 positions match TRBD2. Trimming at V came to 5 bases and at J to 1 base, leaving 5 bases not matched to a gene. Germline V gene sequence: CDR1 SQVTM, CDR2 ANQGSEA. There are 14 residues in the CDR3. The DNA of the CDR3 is TGCAGCGTTCGCCCGGGACTAGGCACAGATACGCAGTATTTT. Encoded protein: CSVRPGLGTDTQYF.

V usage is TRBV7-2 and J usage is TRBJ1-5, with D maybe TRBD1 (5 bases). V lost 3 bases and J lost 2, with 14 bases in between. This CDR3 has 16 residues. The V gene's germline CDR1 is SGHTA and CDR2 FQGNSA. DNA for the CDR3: TGTGCCAGCAGCTTTGTCGGGGGAGGGGGCAATCAGCCCCAGCATTTT. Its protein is CASSFVGGGGNQPQHF.

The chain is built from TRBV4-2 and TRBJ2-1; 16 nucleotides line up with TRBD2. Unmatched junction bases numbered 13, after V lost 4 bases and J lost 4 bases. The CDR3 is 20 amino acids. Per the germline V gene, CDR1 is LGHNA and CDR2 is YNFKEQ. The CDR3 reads CASSLGLAGGPAGPYNEQFF. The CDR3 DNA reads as TGTGCCAGCAGCCTGGGACTAGCGGGAGGGCCGGCGGGGCCTTACAATGAGCAGTTCTTC.

The CDR3 DNA is TGTGCCAGCAGCATTCGACTAGCACAAGAGACCCAGTACTTC. It specifies CASSIRLAQETQYF. The rearrangement uses TRBV13 and TRBJ2-5; TRBD2 matches 7 bases. Germline V gene sequence: CDR1 PRHDT, CDR2 FYEKMQ (reference sequence). The J segment lost 2 bases and the V segment lost 5 bases, leaving 5 bases of the junction unmatched. This CDR3 spans 14 amino acids.

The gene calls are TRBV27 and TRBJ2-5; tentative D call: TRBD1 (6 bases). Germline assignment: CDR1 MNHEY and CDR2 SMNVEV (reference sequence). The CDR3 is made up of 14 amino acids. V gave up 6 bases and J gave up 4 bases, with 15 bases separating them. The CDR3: CASSSTGHPETQYF. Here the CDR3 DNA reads TGTGCCAGCAGCTCAACAGGGCATCCAGAGACCCAGTACTTC.

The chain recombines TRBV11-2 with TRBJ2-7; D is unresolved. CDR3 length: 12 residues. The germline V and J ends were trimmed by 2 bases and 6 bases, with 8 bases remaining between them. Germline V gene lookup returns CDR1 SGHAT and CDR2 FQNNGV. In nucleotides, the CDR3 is TGTGCCAGCAGCTTACACGGGTCCGAGCAGTACTTC. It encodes CASSLHGSEQYF.

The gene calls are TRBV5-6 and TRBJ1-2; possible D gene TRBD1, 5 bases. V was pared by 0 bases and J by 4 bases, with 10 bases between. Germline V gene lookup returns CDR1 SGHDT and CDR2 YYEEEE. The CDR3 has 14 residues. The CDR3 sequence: CASSLGRVGYGYTF. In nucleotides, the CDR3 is TGTGCCAGCAGCTTGGGCAGGGTAGGCTATGGCTACACCTTC.

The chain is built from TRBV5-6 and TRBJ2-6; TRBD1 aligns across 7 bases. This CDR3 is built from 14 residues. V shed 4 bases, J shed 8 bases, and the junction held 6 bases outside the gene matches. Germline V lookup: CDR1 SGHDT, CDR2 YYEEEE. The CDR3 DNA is TGTGCCAGCAGCACTTCGACAGGGACCAACGTCCTGACTTTC. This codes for CASSTSTGTNVLTF.